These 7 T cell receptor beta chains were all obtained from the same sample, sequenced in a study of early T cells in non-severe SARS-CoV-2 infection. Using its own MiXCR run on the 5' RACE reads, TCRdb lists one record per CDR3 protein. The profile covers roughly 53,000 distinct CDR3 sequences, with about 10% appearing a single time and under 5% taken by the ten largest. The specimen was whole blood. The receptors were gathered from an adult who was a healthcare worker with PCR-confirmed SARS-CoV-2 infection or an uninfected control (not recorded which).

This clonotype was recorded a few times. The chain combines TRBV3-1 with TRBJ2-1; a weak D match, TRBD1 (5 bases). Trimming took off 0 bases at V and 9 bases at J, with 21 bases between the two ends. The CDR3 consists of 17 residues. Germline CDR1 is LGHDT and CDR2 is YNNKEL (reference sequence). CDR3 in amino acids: CASSQDPQGALFSEQFF. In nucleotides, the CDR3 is TGTGCCAGCAGCCAAGATCCGCAGGGTGCTTTGTTCAGTGAGCAGTTCTTC.

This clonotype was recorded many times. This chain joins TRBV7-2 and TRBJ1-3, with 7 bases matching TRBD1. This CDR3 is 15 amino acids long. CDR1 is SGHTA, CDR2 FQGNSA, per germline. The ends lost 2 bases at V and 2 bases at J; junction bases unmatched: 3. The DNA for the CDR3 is TGTGCCAGCAGCTTAAGGGGGACAGCTGGAAACACCATATATTTT. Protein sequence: CASSLRGTAGNTIYF.

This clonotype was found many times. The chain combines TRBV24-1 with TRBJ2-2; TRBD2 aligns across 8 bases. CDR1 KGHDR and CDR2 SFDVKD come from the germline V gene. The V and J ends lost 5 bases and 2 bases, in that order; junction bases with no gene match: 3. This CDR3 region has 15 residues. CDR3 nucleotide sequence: TGTGCCACCAGTGGACTAGCGCCCAACACCGGGGAGCTGTTTTTT. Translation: CATSGLAPNTGELFF.

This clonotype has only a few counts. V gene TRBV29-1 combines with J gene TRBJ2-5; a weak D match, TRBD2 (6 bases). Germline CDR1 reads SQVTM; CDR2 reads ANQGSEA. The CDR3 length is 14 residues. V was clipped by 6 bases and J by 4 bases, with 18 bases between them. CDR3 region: CSVGSLEGSETQYF. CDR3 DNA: TGCAGCGTCGGGTCTTTGGAGGGCTCAGAGACCCAGTACTTC.

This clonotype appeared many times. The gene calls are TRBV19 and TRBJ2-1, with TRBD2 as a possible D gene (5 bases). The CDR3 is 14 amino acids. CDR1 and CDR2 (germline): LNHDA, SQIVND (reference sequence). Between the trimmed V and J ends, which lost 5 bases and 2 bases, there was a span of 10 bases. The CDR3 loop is CASSADYAYNEQFF. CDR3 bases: TGTGCCAGTAGTGCCGACTATGCCTACAATGAGCAGTTCTTC.

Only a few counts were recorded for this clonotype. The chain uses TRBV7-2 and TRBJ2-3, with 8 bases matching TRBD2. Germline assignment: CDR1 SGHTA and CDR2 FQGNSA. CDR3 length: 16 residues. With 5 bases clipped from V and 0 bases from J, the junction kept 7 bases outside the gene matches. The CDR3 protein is CASSLLAVTSTDTQYF. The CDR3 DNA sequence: TGTGCCAGCAGCCTACTAGCGGTGACTAGCACAGATACGCAGTATTTT.

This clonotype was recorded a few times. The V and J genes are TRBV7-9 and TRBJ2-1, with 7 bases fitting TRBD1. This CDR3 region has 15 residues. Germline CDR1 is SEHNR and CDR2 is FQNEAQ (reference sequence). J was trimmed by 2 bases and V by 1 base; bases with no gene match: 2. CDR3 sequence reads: CASSLVQGAYNEQFF. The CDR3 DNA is TGTGCCAGCAGCTTAGTCCAGGGGGCCTACAATGAGCAGTTCTTC.